The clone carrying this T cell receptor beta chain was seen a few times. TCRdb keeps only in-frame clones here, not all; method: immunoSEQ multiplex PCR. The sample has around 180,000 clones; less than 90% are singletons. These data belong to a study of blood T cell repertoires in COVID-19. Germline CDR1 is SGHNT and CDR2 is YENEEA. Between the trimmed V and J ends, which lost 4 bases and 5 bases, there was a span of 17 bases. The CDR3 has 15 amino acids. The source material was peripheral blood. The gene calls are TRBV11-3 and TRBJ2-5, with D possibly being TRBD1 (6 bases). This clonotype was obtained from a man between 65 and 85 years old with active or convalescent COVID-19. DNA of the CDR3: TGTGCCAGCAGCTGGGGGCAGGGCCCCCGTGAGACCCAGTACTTC. Translated: CASSWGQGPRETQYF.